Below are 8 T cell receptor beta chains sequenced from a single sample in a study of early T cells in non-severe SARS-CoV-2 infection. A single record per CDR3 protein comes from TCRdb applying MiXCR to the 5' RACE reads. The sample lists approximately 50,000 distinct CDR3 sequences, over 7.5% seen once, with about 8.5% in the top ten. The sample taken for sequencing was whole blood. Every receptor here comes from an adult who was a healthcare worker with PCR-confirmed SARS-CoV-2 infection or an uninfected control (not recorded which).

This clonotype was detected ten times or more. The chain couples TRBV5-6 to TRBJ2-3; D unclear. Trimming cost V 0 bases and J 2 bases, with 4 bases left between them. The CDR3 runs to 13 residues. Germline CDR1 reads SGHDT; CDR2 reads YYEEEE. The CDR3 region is CASSLANTDTQYF. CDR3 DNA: TGTGCCAGCAGCTTGGCCAACACAGATACGCAGTATTTT.

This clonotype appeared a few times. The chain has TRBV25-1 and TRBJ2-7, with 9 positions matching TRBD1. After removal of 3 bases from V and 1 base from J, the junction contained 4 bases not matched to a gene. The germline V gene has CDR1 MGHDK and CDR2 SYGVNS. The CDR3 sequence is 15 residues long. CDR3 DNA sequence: TGTGCCAGCAGTGACCCCGGGACAGGGTCCTACGAGCAGTACTTC. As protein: CASSDPGTGSYEQYF.

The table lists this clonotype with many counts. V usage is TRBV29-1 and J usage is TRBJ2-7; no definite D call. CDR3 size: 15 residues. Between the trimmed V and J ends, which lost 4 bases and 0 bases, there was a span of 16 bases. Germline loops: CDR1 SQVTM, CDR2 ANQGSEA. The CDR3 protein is CSVVPPSKSSYEQYF. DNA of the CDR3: TGCAGCGTTGTACCGCCTTCAAAATCCTCCTACGAGCAGTACTTC.

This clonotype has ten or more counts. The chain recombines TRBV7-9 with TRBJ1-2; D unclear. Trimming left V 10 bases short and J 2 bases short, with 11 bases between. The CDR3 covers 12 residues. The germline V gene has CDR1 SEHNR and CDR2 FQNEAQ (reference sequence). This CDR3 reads CATGRGNYGYTF. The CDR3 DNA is TGTGCCACCGGGAGAGGAAACTATGGCTACACCTTC.

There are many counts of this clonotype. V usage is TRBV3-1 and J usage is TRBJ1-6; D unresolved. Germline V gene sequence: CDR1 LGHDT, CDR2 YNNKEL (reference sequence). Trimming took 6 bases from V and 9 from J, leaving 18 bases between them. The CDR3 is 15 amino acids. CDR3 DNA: TGTGCCAGCAGGGAGGAGGGCAGTCTTAGTTCACCCCTCCACTTT. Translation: CASREEGSLSSPLHF.

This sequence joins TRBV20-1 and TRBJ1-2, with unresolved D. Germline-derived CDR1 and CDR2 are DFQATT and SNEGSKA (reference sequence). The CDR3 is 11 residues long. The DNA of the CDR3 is TGCATCACGGAGCGGTCTGATGGCTACACCTTC. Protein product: CITERSDGYTF.

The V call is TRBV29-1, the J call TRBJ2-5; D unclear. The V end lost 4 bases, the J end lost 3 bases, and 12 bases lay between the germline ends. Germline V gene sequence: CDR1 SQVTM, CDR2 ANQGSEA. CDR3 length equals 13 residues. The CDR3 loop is CSVVGVKKETQYF. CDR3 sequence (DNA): TGCAGCGTTGTGGGTGTGAAGAAAGAGACCCAGTACTTC.

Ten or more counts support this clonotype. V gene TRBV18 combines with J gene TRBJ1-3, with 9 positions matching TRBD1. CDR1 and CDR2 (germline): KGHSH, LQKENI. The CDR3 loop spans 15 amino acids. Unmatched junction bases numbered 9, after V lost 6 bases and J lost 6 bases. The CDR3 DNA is TGTGCCAGCTCCCAGAGGACAGGGGAGGCAAACACCATATATTTT. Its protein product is CASSQRTGEANTIYF.